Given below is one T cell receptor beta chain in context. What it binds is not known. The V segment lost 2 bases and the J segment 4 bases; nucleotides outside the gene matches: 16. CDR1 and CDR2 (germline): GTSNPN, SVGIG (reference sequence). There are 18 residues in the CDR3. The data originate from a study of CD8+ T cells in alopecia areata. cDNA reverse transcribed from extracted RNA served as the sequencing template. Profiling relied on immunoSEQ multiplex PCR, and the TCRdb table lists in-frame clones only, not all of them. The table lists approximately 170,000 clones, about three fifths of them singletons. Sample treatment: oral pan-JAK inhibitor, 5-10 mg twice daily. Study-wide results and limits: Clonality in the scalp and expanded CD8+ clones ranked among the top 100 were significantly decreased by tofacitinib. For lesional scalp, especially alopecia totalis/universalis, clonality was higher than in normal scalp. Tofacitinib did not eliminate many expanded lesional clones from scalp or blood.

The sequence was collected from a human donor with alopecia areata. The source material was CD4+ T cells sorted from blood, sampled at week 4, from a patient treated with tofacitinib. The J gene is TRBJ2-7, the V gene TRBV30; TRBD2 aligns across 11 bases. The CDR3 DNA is TGTGCCTGGAGTAGGCTCTCATTAGCGGGAGGGATGTCATACGAGCAGTACTTC. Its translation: CAWSRLSLAGGMSYEQYF.